This T cell receptor beta chain was recovered during a study of a mutant IDH1 vaccine in newly diagnosed glioma. Study overall: Among treated patients, about 60% were male and roughly 40% female, and mean age was about 41 years. The earlier regimen, radiotherapy, temozolomide, or both, was most often both. General study results and limits: Pseudoprogression appeared independent of alterations in top peripheral clonotypes.

On this clone itself: Its antigen is undetermined.

Trimming stripped 1 base from V and 5 bases from J, with 4 bases between. This CDR3 is 11 amino acids long. Germline CDR1 is SGHRS and CDR2 is YFSETQ. Assay used: immunoSEQ multiplex PCR; TCRdb lists only in-frame clones, some missing. The sample lists some 100,000 clones, about four fifths occurring once. As to time point: baseline, week 1 (first vaccination visit). As to treatment: pre-vaccination baseline after standard-of-care therapy. This chain uses TRBV5-1 with TRBJ2-7; D remains ambiguous. This TCR derives from a woman between 45 and 60 years old with glioma. The starting material was PBMCs, obtained from a glioma patient treated with radiotherapy, temozolomide or both. The CDR3 loop reads CASSLSDEQYF. DNA for the CDR3: TGCGCCAGCAGCTTGTCGGACGAGCAGTACTTC.